The present entry profiles one TCR beta chain with its context. All participating donors were Caucasian adults from Nashville, Tennessee. The source of the sample is a study of shared clonotypes between healthy human individuals. This table comes from immunoSEQ multiplex PCR, and its TCRdb copy is limited to in-frame clones, with some not included. The repertoire includes approximately 1.4 million clones, approximately 98% of them detected once, and around 0.45% sits in the top ten. The germline V gene encodes CDR1 MNHEY and CDR2 SVGAGI. The ends were cut back, 2 bases at V and 4 bases at J, with 14 bases in the middle. This CDR3 contains 15 residues.

The receptor's source is a man aged 30-40 years in good health. This chain uses TRBV6-5 with TRBJ1-1; D unclear. Sequenced sample: naive CD4+ T cells sorted from blood. Subset given: CD45RA+ positively selected. In DNA, the CDR3 is TGTGCCAGCAGTTACCTTGGGGTACCGGGCACTGAAGCTTTCTTT. Amino acids: CASSYLGVPGTEAFF.